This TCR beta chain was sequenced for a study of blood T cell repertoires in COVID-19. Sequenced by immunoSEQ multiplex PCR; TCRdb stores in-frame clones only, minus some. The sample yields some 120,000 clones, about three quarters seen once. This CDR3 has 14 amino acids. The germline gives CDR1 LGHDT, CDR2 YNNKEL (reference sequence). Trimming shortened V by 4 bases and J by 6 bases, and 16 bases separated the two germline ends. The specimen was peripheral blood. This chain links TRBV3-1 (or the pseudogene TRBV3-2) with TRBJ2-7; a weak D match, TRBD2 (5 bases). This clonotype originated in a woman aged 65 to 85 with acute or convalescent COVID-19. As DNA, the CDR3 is TGTGCCAGCAGCCCCCTAGTCCGGGGAGCCGAGCAGTACTTC. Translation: CASSPLVRGAEQYF.